The clone carrying this TCR beta chain occurred a few times. The antigen is undetermined. Molecules of cDNA were individually given unique molecular identifiers that were attached to them. MiXCR was run by TCRdb on the 5' RACE reads, yielding one entry per CDR3 protein. The data show about 35,000 distinct CDR3 sequences, more than 4% seen once. These data come from a study of early T cells in non-severe SARS-CoV-2 infection. On the study more broadly: From unsorted whole blood, bulk RNA was sequenced, and the chains remained unpaired.

Regarding the study as a whole: Missing private and CD4 specificities, VDJdb matching favored anti-spike CD8 responses.

The V end lost 7 bases, the J end lost 4 bases, and 16 bases lay between the germline ends. This CDR3 has 14 amino acids. The germline V gene has CDR1 LNHDA and CDR2 SQIVND (reference sequence). This clonotype was obtained from an adult who was a healthcare worker with PCR-confirmed SARS-CoV-2 infection or an uninfected control (not recorded which). The chain links TRBV19 to TRBJ1-2; a weak D match, TRBD1 (5 bases). The specimen was whole blood. The CDR3 loop reads CASTRPGRSYGYTF. The CDR3 DNA sequence: TGTGCCAGTACCCGACCAGGGCGGAGCTATGGCTACACCTTC.